This T cell receptor beta chain was recovered during a study of monozygotic twins with inflammatory bowel disease (dated by TCRdb to between 2018 and 2021). Study-wide context: The full study comprised around 28 monozygotic twin pairs: nine German pairs (four IBD-concordant, five IBD-discordant) and 19 IBD-discordant Danish pairs. Each individual had, on average, about 151 000 unique TCRalpha sequences and 181 000 unique TCRbeta sequences available for analysis. Within discordant pairs, disease-associated traits were sought mainly by comparing IBD patients with their genetically identical healthy co-twins. Broader findings and caveats from the paper: A decrease in TCRbeta repertoire diversity, as measured by inverse Simpson index, was observed in IBD patients compared with their healthy co-twins. Compared with healthy twins, IBD patients shared fewer clonotypes with other individuals, and the difference was most pronounced in patients with signs of disease activity. Background noise and inter-individual variability may have been introduced into the repertoires by the differing immunosuppressive treatments among patients. Repertoire similarity did not differ between concordant and discordant twins, which could be due to limited statistical power. No single strong signal or clonotype linked to IBD turned up in the results, so the idea that one exists was not supported. Different T cell subtypes could not be distinguished in the analysis.

The germline V gene encodes CDR1 MNHEY and CDR2 SVGAGI. From cysteine to phenylalanine, the CDR3 is 15 amino acids long. The DNA sequence is not available. From each donor, a roughly 2.7 ml peripheral blood sample was collected into PAXgene tubes and kept at -80 degrees C. Without T cell sorting, total RNA was isolated from whole blood using the PAXgene blood miRNA kit on an automated QIAcube. Peripheral blood from monozygotic twin pairs concordant or discordant for inflammatory bowel disease was subjected to deep TCRalpha and TCRbeta repertoire profiling with unique molecular barcoding. For every twin pair, smoking habits were documented, and each individual was categorised as a current, former or never smoker. Libraries came from 5' RACE. Preparation of each TCR library used around 3.5 ug of total RNA. For each sample, cDNA synthesis with SMARTScribe reverse transcriptase was split into eight separate reactions. Unique molecular identifiers containing a 6-nucleotide sample barcode were introduced through template switching during cDNA synthesis. TCRalpha and TCRbeta cDNA was amplified in two nested PCRs of around 15 and 9 cycles, and bead purification was carried out after each PCR. Before amplification, cDNA was treated with uracil DNA-glycosylase and purified using the QIAquick PCR purification kit. The second PCR was the step at which Illumina TruSeq-compatible adapters and sample-specific barcodes were added. TapeStation and Qubit were used to check library quality and concentration, and approximately 5.4 ng of each library was pooled. Sequencing of pooled libraries was carried out on an Illumina HiSeq2500 single-index Rapid Run using 2 x 100 bp reads and custom sequencing primers. As for how the authors treated the data: MiGEC version 1.2.6 was used for UMI-based consensus assembly to correct PCR and sequencing errors. V(D)J alignment, clonotype assembly and CDR3 extraction were performed with MiXCR version 2.1.1. Gene usage, clonotype sharing and MAIT/NKT TCR abundance were normalised by analysing the top 1000, 10 000 and 20 000 clonotypes per sample. After downsampling to 27 000 UMIs, diversity was calculated as the inverse Simpson index using the vegan R package. Paired Mann-Whitney U tests on discordant twin pairs were used, with Benjamini-Hochberg multiple-testing correction. The reads, reprocessed by TCRdb, yield one row per CDR3 protein sequence and no DNA. TCRdb's processing, not the study's, gives the V and J calls here. The sample table on file contains about 300,000 distinct CDR3 sequences. The ten largest clones represent approximately 5.4% of the sample.

Notes on this clonotype: What this receptor recognizes is not known.

The V and J genes are TRBV6-5 and TRBJ2-7; TCRdb selects TRBD2, and the lack of DNA leaves this call unchecked. The sample was blood. This sequence originates from a human donor with ulcerative colitis or Crohn's disease, or a healthy co-twin of an affected twin (not recorded which). The CDR3 region: CASSYNARRTYEQYF.